This entry lists 10 T cell receptor beta chains sequenced from one sample in a study of glioma-infiltrating T cells after dendritic cell vaccination. The protocol was immunoSEQ multiplex PCR, while the TCRdb copy is restricted to in-frame clones and leaves out a portion. The sample records more than 100,000 clones, 80% to 90% being singletons. The input for sequencing was blood, taken before dendritic cell vaccination. The receptors stem from a human donor with glioblastoma.

The chain combines TRBV14 with TRBJ1-6, with D tentatively TRBD1 (5 bases). Germline CDR1 is SGHDN and CDR2 is FVKESK. This CDR3 is 14 amino acids long. Trimming took off 5 bases at V and 7 bases at J, with 12 bases between the two ends. The chain's CDR3 is CASSSGGVNSPLHF. The DNA of the CDR3 is TGTGCCAGCAGCTCGGGGGGGGTGAATTCACCCCTCCACTTT.

The genes are TRBV27 and TRBJ2-4; the match to TRBD1 covers 9 bases. J was trimmed by 8 bases and V by 2 bases; bases with no gene match: 10. Per germline, CDR1 MNHEY and CDR2 SMNVEV (reference sequence). CDR3 length equals 16 residues. The CDR3: CASSLGGTGMVDIQYF. CDR3 in DNA: TGTGCCAGCAGTTTAGGCGGGACAGGGATGGTGGACATTCAGTACTTC.

This rearrangement joins TRBV5-4 to TRBJ2-1; D gene ambiguous. The CDR3 totals 15 residues. V was cut by 0 bases and J by 5 bases, with 12 bases left in between. Germline V gene sequence: CDR1 SGHNT, CDR2 YYREEE (reference sequence). The CDR3 region is CASSLAPLGNNEQFF. CDR3 sequence (DNA): TGTGCCAGCAGCTTGGCACCCCTAGGCAACAATGAGCAGTTCTTC.

The chain has TRBV27 and TRBJ2-1, with 12 bases identical to TRBD2. Germline loops: CDR1 MNHEY, CDR2 SMNVEV (reference sequence). The CDR3 extends over 18 amino acids. V shed 3 bases and J 4 bases; nucleotides not matched to a gene: 10. The CDR3 sequence: CASSFGLAGGPVYNEQFF. The CDR3 DNA sequence: TGTGCCAGCAGTTTTGGGCTAGCGGGGGGGCCGGTATACAATGAGCAGTTCTTC.

J is TRBJ1-1 and V is TRBV4-3; weak D call: TRBD1 (5 bases). The CDR3 loop spans 15 amino acids. The ends were cut back, 2 bases at V and 1 base at J, with 11 bases in the middle. Germline lookup yields CDR1 LGHNA and CDR2 YSLEER. The CDR3, as DNA: TGCGCCAGCAGCCAATTCAGGGATCGGAACACTGAAGCTTTCTTT. Its translation: CASSQFRDRNTEAFF.

The chain's CDR3 is CASSLVTGTEAQYF. In DNA, the CDR3 is TGTGCCAGCAGCTTGGTGACAGGCACGGAGGCCCAGTACTTC. This chain connects TRBV5-6 to TRBJ2-5; the D gene is possibly TRBD1 (6 bases). Per the germline V gene, CDR1 is SGHDT and CDR2 is YYEEEE. The CDR3 contains 14 residues. V was pared by 0 bases and J by 9 bases, with 15 bases between.

This chain links TRBV9 with TRBJ2-5; D remains ambiguous. The J call may not be correct, given that the DNA end is closer to TRBJ2-7. Germline V CDR1 and CDR2: SGDLS, YYNGEE. This CDR3 region has 15 residues. The CDR3 loop reads CASSVNGPVGDEQYF. The CDR3 DNA reads TGTGCCAGCAGCGTTAATGGTCCGGTCGGAGACGAGCAGTACTTC.

This clone was seen a single time. V and J are TRBV9 and TRBJ1-2, with D tentatively TRBD1 (5 bases). The CDR3 loop spans 15 amino acids. The ends were cut back, 0 bases at V and 4 bases at J, with 13 bases in the middle. Germline CDR1 reads SGDLS; CDR2 reads YYNGEE. The CDR3 DNA reads TGTGCCAGCAGCGTAGGTGGCATCGGGGGCTATGGCTACACCTTC. It codes for CASSVGGIGGYGYTF. Supplemented by reference TRBV9 and TRBJ1-2, the full variable domain reads DSGVTQTPKHLITATGQRVTLRCSPRSGDLSVYWYQQSLDQGLQFLIQYYNGEERAKGNILERFSAQQFPDLHSELNLSSLELGDSALYFCASSVGGIGGYGYTFGSGTRLTVV.

The chain recombines TRBV4-1 with TRBJ2-1; D gene ambiguous. CDR1 is MGHRA, CDR2 YSYEKL, per germline. V was shortened by 0 bases and J by 5 bases, with 17 bases between the two germline ends. The CDR3 is 17 amino acids. As DNA, the CDR3 is TGCGCCAGCAGCCAAGACTGGAGTCCAGCCACAAACAATGAGCAGTTCTTC. This gives the protein CASSQDWSPATNNEQFF.

V and J are TRBV7-2 and TRBJ1-1; no reliable D call. Germline V gene data show CDR1 as SGHTA and CDR2 as FQGNSA. CDR3 length: 13 amino acids. V lost 2 bases to trimming and J lost 2 bases, with 6 bases between them. CDR3 coding DNA: TGTGCCAGCAGCTTACAGGTAAACACTGAAGCTTTCTTT. Translating gives CASSLQVNTEAFF.